One sample yielded the 11 T cell receptor beta chains listed below, sequenced in a study of cytomegalovirus exposure and HLA in healthy donors. The PCR had 60 Vbeta and 13 Jbeta primers. Using immunoSEQ multiplex PCR, the repertoire was profiled, and TCRdb retains in-frame clones only, with some absent. The repertoire table contains about 130,000 clones. The sample was PBMCs. Every receptor here comes from a woman aged 55-75 years in good health and CMV-seronegative.

The chain carries TRBV4-1 and TRBJ2-5; D might be TRBD2 (6 bases). Germline loops: CDR1 MGHRA, CDR2 YSYEKL. Trimming left V 4 bases short and J 5 bases short, with 14 bases between. This CDR3 contains 14 residues. The CDR3 loop is CASSPRATSETQYF. CDR3 in DNA: TGCGCCAGCAGCCCACGAGCGACTAGTGAGACCCAGTACTTC.

The chain recombines TRBV10-3 with TRBJ2-5; TRBD2 aligns across 8 bases. V trimming: 11 bases; J trimming: 4 bases; junction bases outside the gene matches: 3. The CDR3 contains 11 residues. Germline-derived CDR1 and CDR2 are ENHRY and SYGVKD. CDR3 sequence reads: CASGGGETQYF. The CDR3 region has the DNA TGTGCCTCGGGGGGGGGAGAGACCCAGTACTTC.

The V and J genes are TRBV19 and TRBJ1-1; the D gene is possibly TRBD1 (6 bases). The V gene lost 7 bases and the J gene lost 8 bases, with 14 bases spanning the gap. Per the germline V gene, CDR1 is LNHDA and CDR2 is SQIVND (reference sequence). The CDR3 runs 12 residues. CDR3 sequence (DNA): TGTGCCAGTATGGCAGGGGTGTACGAAGCTTTCTTT. It codes for CASMAGVYEAFF.

The chain is built from TRBV6-5 and TRBJ2-3, with 7 bases matching TRBD2. V dropped 6 bases and J dropped 0; count of bases not matched to a gene: 6. Germline values: CDR1 MNHEY, CDR2 SVGAGI. CDR3 length: 15 residues. The chain's CDR3 is CASSPRRGSTDTQYF. The CDR3 nucleotides read TGTGCCAGCAGCCCGAGGCGGGGGAGCACAGATACGCAGTATTTT.

The chain combines TRBV7-9 with TRBJ2-7; 7 positions match TRBD2. This CDR3 comprises 15 residues. The V and J ends lost 1 base and 4 bases, in that order; junction bases with no gene match: 7. Germline assignment: CDR1 SEHNR and CDR2 FQNEAQ (reference sequence). CDR3 amino acids: CASSLGWEGLYEQYF. The CDR3 DNA follows: TGTGCCAGCAGCTTAGGGTGGGAGGGCCTTTACGAGCAGTACTTC. Supplemented by reference TRBV7-9 and TRBJ2-7, the full variable domain reads DTGVSQNPRHKITKRGQNVTFRCDPISEHNRLYWYRQTLGQGPEFLTYFQNEAQLEKSRLLSDRFSAERPKGSFSTLEIQRTEQGDSAMYLCASSLGWEGLYEQYFGPGTRLTVT.

This chain joins TRBV12-5 and TRBJ1-1; D remains ambiguous. The CDR3 is made up of 14 amino acids. Trimming removed 6 bases at V and 7 bases at J, with 18 bases between. The germline gives CDR1 LGHNT, CDR2 FRNRAP. CDR3 region: CASGVEGNYNEAFF. The CDR3 DNA is TGTGCTAGTGGGGTGGAGGGCAATTACAATGAAGCTTTCTTT.

The rearrangement uses TRBV6-1 and TRBJ2-7; 7 positions agree with TRBD1. Germline V gene lookup returns CDR1 MNHNS and CDR2 SASEGT. The CDR3 sequence is 15 residues long. The ends lost 4 bases at V and 1 base at J; junction bases unmatched: 7. CDR3 region: CASSGWDRNSYEQYF. CDR3 sequence (DNA): TGTGCCAGCAGTGGCTGGGACAGAAATTCCTACGAGCAGTACTTC.

The CDR3 spells CASSTRQGSMNTEAFF. The CDR3 coding sequence is TGTGCCAGTAGTACCCGACAGGGATCGATGAACACTGAAGCTTTCTTT. The rearrangement links TRBV19 to TRBJ1-1; TRBD1 matches 7 bases. J gave up 0 bases and V 4 bases, and 8 bases lay outside the gene matches. The CDR3 runs to 16 residues. The germline gives CDR1 LNHDA, CDR2 SQIVND (reference sequence).

The rearrangement links TRBV19 to TRBJ2-5; 7 bases map to TRBD2. J lost 1 base, V lost 8 bases, and 4 bases had no gene match. The CDR3 spans 13 residues. The V gene's germline CDR1 is LNHDA and CDR2 SQIVND (reference sequence). Written as DNA, the CDR3 is TGTGCCAGTCGTAGGACTAGCCAAGAGACCCAGTACTTC. Translating gives CASRRTSQETQYF.

The chain combines TRBV7-6 with TRBJ2-1; no reliable D call. The CDR3 consists of 13 residues. V lost 5 bases and J 10 bases, leaving 15 bases between the germline ends. The germline V gene has CDR1 SGHVS and CDR2 FNYEAQ. CDR3 nucleotides: TGTGCCAGCAGCCTCGGCCTCGGAGAAGAGCAGTTCTTC. Translating gives CASSLGLGEEQFF.

This chain links TRBV6-5 with TRBJ1-6; tentative D call: TRBD1 (6 bases). Trimming removed 4 bases at V and 7 bases at J, with 11 bases between. The CDR3 is 14 residues long. Germline CDR1 and CDR2: MNHEY and SVGAGI. This CDR3 is CASSWTVDNSPLHF. CDR3 DNA: TGTGCCAGCAGTTGGACAGTTGACAATTCACCCCTCCACTTT.